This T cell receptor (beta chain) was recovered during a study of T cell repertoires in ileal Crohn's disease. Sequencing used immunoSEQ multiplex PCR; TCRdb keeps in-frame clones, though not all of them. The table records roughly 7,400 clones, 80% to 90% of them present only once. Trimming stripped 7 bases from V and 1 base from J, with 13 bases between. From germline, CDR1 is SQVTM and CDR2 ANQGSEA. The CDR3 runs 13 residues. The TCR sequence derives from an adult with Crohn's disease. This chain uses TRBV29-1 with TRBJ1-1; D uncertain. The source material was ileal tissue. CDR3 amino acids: CSGSSQENTEAFF. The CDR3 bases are TGCAGCGGCTCCTCCCAGGAGAACACTGAAGCTTTCTTT.